This T cell receptor beta chain was identified in a study of read filtering for tumor transcriptome and immune sequencing (TCRdb year 2020). About the investigation overall: Of the patients in the cohort, some 18 were male and 14 were female, and their mean age was approximately 70 years, with a range of roughly 40 to 80. By revised international staging, about 8 patients were R-ISS I, approximately 15 were R-ISS II and over 5 were R-ISS III. After DNase treatment, whole-transcriptome libraries were prepared with the TruSeq RNA Access Library Prep Kit. Per sample, about 4 to 11 million TCR-region mapped reads were obtained with IR-seq, compared with only about 80 to 1,300 with RNA-seq. Using the same bone marrow samples, the study compared TCR repertoires obtained by targeted immune repertoire sequencing with those obtained by bulk whole-transcriptome sequencing. One of the main goals was to work out a read-filtering strategy for immune repertoire data, in particular whether clonotypes backed by only a single read should be removed. Study-wide conclusions, independent of this receptor: Compared with RNA-seq, IR-seq captured clonotypes at much greater depth and more reliably, and a smaller IR-seq throughput was enough to identify most of the shared clonotypes. Rather than purified T cells, the sorted CD138-negative fraction was a mixed bone marrow immune population. In IR-seq, single-read clonotypes were approximately 80% of clonotypes but around 3.6% of total reads; in RNA-seq they were 74.6% of clonotypes and approximately 40% of reads. When single-read clonotypes were removed, the proportions of shared clonotypes in IR-seq and RNA-seq correlated more strongly.

The germline V gene sets CDR1 to SGHRS and CDR2 to YFSETQ. Trimming takes 4 bases from V and 7 bases from J, and the germline ends sit 6 bases apart. From the cysteine through the phenylalanine, the CDR3 covers 11 amino acids. Only the CDR3 portion is preserved as DNA: 33 bases, with reading frame beginning at the first base. This clonotype has ten or more counts. This clone's antigen is unknown. Base qualities were left out, and no much larger clone turns up one base away. Bone marrow was sampled from every patient at the time of active disease. Ficoll-Hypaque density gradient centrifugation was used to isolate the bone marrow mononuclear cells. CD138-negative cells were obtained by negative selection after labeling with CD138 magnetic microbeads on a MACS separator, removing myeloma plasma cells. Flow cytometry on an Attune NxT with CD138 antibodies was used to check the purity of the isolated cells. TRIzol reagent was used to extract total RNA, and a NanoDrop spectrophotometer was used to quantify the extracted RNA. For each patient, the CD138-negative bone marrow sample underwent paired RNA-seq and IR-seq.

The Immunoverse kit was used to build TCR libraries from 400 ng RNA, with molecular barcoded adaptors covering alpha/delta and beta/gamma chains. TCR library preparation was performed with the same RNA that was used for transcriptome sequencing. TCR libraries were sequenced on an Illumina HiSeq 4000 with 2 x 150 cycles. The paper's data handling went like this. With MiXCR, TCR reads were aligned to human V, D, J and C references and assembled into CDR3 clonotypes, with quality filtering and error correction included. Clonotype counts and gene usage diversity were analyzed with the tcR package in R. Raw mapping reads were checked after the RNA-seq reads had been mapped by STAR aligner version 2.5.3a onto the human GRCh37 genome. To test the effect of sequencing depth on detected clonotypes, IR-seq fastq files were randomly downsampled using Seqtk 1.3. TCRdb trimmed public reads at Q25 via fastp, called clones via MiXCR and kept in-frame beta chains. For every CDR3 protein sequence, its rows merge into one entry that carries the most common genes and DNA. The V and J calls and clone size come from TCRdb's table, not from the authors' own analysis. The sample table contains about 46,000 distinct CDR3 sequences; only one count was recorded for around 20% of them. The ten top clones hold 37% of the sample.

The sequence links TRBV5-1 to TRBJ2-1, with the identity of the D gene unclear. Material for sequencing was a population of CD138-negative cells sorted from bone marrow. This specimen's cell subset or site label, per the study, means: bone marrow mononuclear cells depleted of CD138+ plasma/myeloma cells by negative magnetic selection. The TCR sequence derives from a donor at least 40 years old with multiple myeloma. The CDR3 here reads CASSEVNEQFF. The DNA is TGCGCCAGCAGCGAGGTAAATGAGCAGTTCTTC.